A single sample gave rise to the 25 T cell receptor beta chains below, sequenced in a study of cytomegalovirus exposure and HLA in healthy donors. Researchers ran the PCR with 60 Vbeta and 13 Jbeta primers. This table comes from immunoSEQ multiplex PCR, and its TCRdb copy is limited to in-frame clones, with some not included. The sample shows about 190,000 clones, about 90% of them seen only once. The specimen was PBMCs. All receptors come from a man between 25 and 39 years old in good health and CMV-seronegative.

The chain links TRBV10-3 to TRBJ1-2, with D maybe TRBD1 (6 bases). In germline, CDR1 is ENHRY, CDR2 SYGVKD. The CDR3 has 17 residues. Deletions cut 10 bases from V and 1 base from J, with 25 bases between. CDR3 residues: CATRGGGKARLNYGYTF. DNA for the CDR3: TGTGCCACGCGAGGGGGGGGCAAGGCTAGGCTTAACTATGGCTACACCTTC.

This clone has only one observation. This chain joins TRBV13 and TRBJ2-1, with 12 bases fitting TRBD2. The V gene's germline CDR1 is PRHDT and CDR2 FYEKMQ (reference sequence). J lost 9 bases, V lost 0 bases, and 12 bases had no gene match. The CDR3 consists of 18 residues. CDR3 DNA sequence: TGTGCCAGCAGCTTAGGGACTAGCGGGGGCCGAGGCCGTGCTGAGCAGTTCTTC. Encoded protein: CASSLGTSGGRGRAEQFF.

The rearrangement joins TRBV6-1 to TRBJ2-7; D perhaps matches TRBD1 (5 bases). V was pared by 7 bases and J by 6 bases, with 22 bases between. Germline CDR1 is MNHNS and CDR2 is SASEGT. This CDR3 comprises 15 residues. Here the CDR3 DNA reads TGTGCCAGCATGAACCGCCAGGGTAAGAATGGCGAGCAGTACTTC. This gives the protein CASMNRQGKNGEQYF.

This chain joins TRBV5-4 and TRBJ1-5; D might be TRBD1 (5 bases). Per germline, CDR1 SGHNT and CDR2 YYREEE (reference sequence). V lost 0 bases and J 7 bases, leaving 14 bases between the germline ends. This CDR3 is built from 15 residues. The CDR3: CASSLGGSSGQPQHF. CDR3 nucleotides: TGTGCCAGCAGCTTGGGTGGCAGTTCAGGGCAGCCCCAGCATTTT.

The chain recombines TRBV6-5 with TRBJ1-3; D uncertain. The CDR3 contains 13 residues. V lost 0 bases and J 7 bases, leaving 7 bases between the germline ends. From germline, CDR1 is MNHEY and CDR2 SVGAGI. As DNA, the CDR3 is TGTGCCAGCAGTTACTCGGGAGGGAACACCATATATTTT. It encodes CASSYSGGNTIYF.

The chain carries TRBV7-9 and TRBJ2-1; D possibly corresponds to TRBD2 (5 bases). Deletions cut 5 bases from V and 2 bases from J, with 13 bases between. This CDR3 is built from 15 residues. The germline gives CDR1 SEHNR, CDR2 FQNEAQ (reference sequence). CDR3 DNA sequence: TGTGCCAGCAGCCCCCCGGGGAACACCTACAATGAGCAGTTCTTC. Translation gives CASSPPGNTYNEQFF.

The gene calls are TRBV13 and TRBJ1-6, with unresolved D. The CDR3 loop spans 12 amino acids. Germline CDR1 and CDR2: PRHDT and FYEKMQ (reference sequence). The V end lost 1 base, the J end lost 12 bases, and 7 bases lay between the germline ends. The CDR3 loop is CASSLDRGPLHF. The CDR3 DNA reads TGTGCCAGCAGCTTAGACCGGGGACCCCTCCACTTT.

The chain carries TRBV28 and TRBJ1-2; a possible D gene is TRBD1 (5 bases). Germline CDR1 and CDR2: MDHEN and SYDVKM. Trimming stripped 3 bases from V and 2 bases from J, with 13 bases between. The CDR3 totals 15 residues. The CDR3: CASSFRGGFNYGYTF. The CDR3 DNA sequence: TGTGCCAGCAGTTTCCGCGGGGGGTTCAACTATGGCTACACCTTC.

The chain links TRBV5-6 to TRBJ2-1; 16 nucleotides agree with TRBD2. Germline-derived CDR1 and CDR2 are SGHDT and YYEEEE. The CDR3 runs 17 residues. V trimming: 4 bases; J trimming: 10 bases; junction bases outside the gene matches: 11. The CDR3 region is CASSPKGTSGRAREQFF. In DNA form, the CDR3 reads TGTGCCAGCAGCCCCAAAGGGACTAGCGGGAGGGCACGGGAGCAGTTCTTC. The entire variable domain, with the rest obtained from reference TRBV5-6 and TRBJ2-1, is as follows: DAGVTQSPTHLIKTRGQQVTLRCSPKSGHDTVSWYQQALGQGPQFIFQYYEEEERQRGNFPDRFSGHQFPNYSSELNVNALLLGDSALYLCASSPKGTSGRAREQFFGPGTRLTVL.

The chain has TRBV6-5 and TRBJ1-2; 8 nucleotides line up with TRBD1. V lost 6 bases to trimming and J lost 3 bases; unmatched junction nucleotides: 3. CDR3 length equals 13 residues. Germline CDR1 is MNHEY and CDR2 is SVGAGI. The CDR3: CASSQGADYGYTF. The CDR3 region has the DNA TGTGCCAGCAGCCAGGGGGCTGACTATGGCTACACCTTC.

This chain connects TRBV15 to TRBJ2-7, with a weak D call TRBD1 (6 bases). Trimming removed 8 bases at V and 2 bases at J, with 10 bases between. This CDR3 spans 12 amino acids. Germline-derived CDR1 and CDR2 are LNHNV and YYDKDF (reference sequence). The CDR3 loop is CATARDTYEQYF. The CDR3 DNA is TGTGCCACCGCACGGGACACCTACGAGCAGTACTTC.

CDR3: CASSFGLVGDTQYF. As DNA, the CDR3 is TGTGCCAGCAGCTTCGGACTAGTCGGAGATACGCAGTATTTT. V and J are TRBV7-2 and TRBJ2-3, with 7 positions matching TRBD2. The germline CDR1 and CDR2 sequences are SGHTA and FQGNSA. This CDR3 has 14 amino acids. Losses at the gene ends were 3 bases for V and 5 bases for J; bases not matched to a gene: 5.

V usage is TRBV6-5 and J usage is TRBJ2-7; 9 bases fit TRBD2. Trimming removed 4 bases from V and 1 base from J; junction bases left unmatched: 5. Per germline, CDR1 MNHEY and CDR2 SVGAGI. This CDR3 comprises 15 residues. The CDR3 DNA is TGTGCCAGCAGTTCCCTAGCGGGACGTTCCTACGAGCAGTACTTC. It encodes CASSSLAGRSYEQYF.

The chain links TRBV6-5 to TRBJ2-7; 8 bases are shared with TRBD1. The CDR3 length is 16 residues. The germline V gene encodes CDR1 MNHEY and CDR2 SVGAGI. Trimming cost V 0 bases and J 2 bases; bases outside gene matches: 6. The CDR3, as DNA: TGTGCCAGCAGTTACTCTCAGGGGGCCTCAACCTACGAGCAGTACTTC. Its protein is CASSYSQGASTYEQYF.

The chain recombines TRBV11-2 with TRBJ1-1, with a weak D call TRBD1 (6 bases). This CDR3 comprises 15 residues. V was trimmed by 5 bases and J by 0 bases, leaving 13 bases between them. CDR1 SGHAT and CDR2 FQNNGV come from the germline V gene. As DNA, the CDR3 is TGTGCCAGCAGCCCCAAAACAGGGATGAACACTGAAGCTTTCTTT. It translates to CASSPKTGMNTEAFF.

The chain is built from TRBV5-1 and TRBJ2-7, with 12 nucleotides matching TRBD2. The CDR3 has 15 residues. V lost 4 bases to trimming and J lost 2 bases; unmatched junction nucleotides: 4. CDR1 is SGHRS, CDR2 YFSETQ, per germline. The CDR3 spells CASSPLAGGAYEQYF. In nucleotides, the CDR3 is TGCGCCAGCAGCCCTCTAGCGGGGGGGGCCTACGAGCAGTACTTC.

The J gene is TRBJ2-1, the V gene TRBV4-1, with TRBD2 matching over 12 bases. J lost 5 bases, V lost 1 base, and 3 bases had no gene match. Germline V gene data show CDR1 as MGHRA and CDR2 as YSYEKL. The CDR3 is 16 residues long. CDR3 in amino acids: CASSQVGLAGNNEQFF. In nucleotides, the CDR3 is TGCGCCAGCAGCCAAGTAGGACTAGCGGGAAACAATGAGCAGTTCTTC.

The J gene is TRBJ2-3, the V gene TRBV5-4; 7 nucleotides agree with TRBD1. Germline lookup yields CDR1 SGHNT and CDR2 YYREEE (reference sequence). The CDR3 is made up of 14 amino acids. Trimming at V came to 4 bases and at J to 0 bases, leaving 2 bases not matched to a gene. This CDR3 reads CASSQDRSTDTQYF. The CDR3 DNA reads as TGTGCCAGCAGCCAGGACAGGAGCACAGATACGCAGTATTTT.

This clone was found once. CDR3 loop: CASSLEVSGEYGYTF. In DNA, the CDR3 is TGTGCCAGCAGTTTAGAGGTGTCAGGGGAATATGGCTACACCTTC. V gene TRBV28 combines with J gene TRBJ1-2, with D maybe TRBD1 (6 bases). The length of the CDR3 is 15 residues. Trimming stripped 2 bases from V and 5 bases from J, with 15 bases between. Germline V CDR1 and CDR2: MDHEN, SYDVKM.

The chain has TRBV27 and TRBJ1-5; D remains unclear. This CDR3 is built from 15 residues. CDR1 MNHEY and CDR2 SMNVEV come from the germline V gene (reference sequence). Trimming removed 0 bases at V and 3 bases at J, with 9 bases between. The CDR3 is CASSLSWQVNQPQHF. In DNA, the CDR3 is TGTGCCAGCAGTTTATCATGGCAGGTCAATCAGCCCCAGCATTTT.

The rearrangement uses TRBV6-1 and TRBJ2-7; 9 bases align to TRBD2. From germline, CDR1 is MNHNS and CDR2 SASEGT. This CDR3 is 15 amino acids long. J gave up 0 bases and V 6 bases, and 6 bases lay outside the gene matches. The CDR3 coding sequence is TGTGCCAGCAGCCCTAGCGGGGTTAGCTCCTACGAGCAGTACTTC. This gives the protein CASSPSGVSSYEQYF.

The chain is built from TRBV28 and TRBJ2-7; 7 bases fit TRBD1. Germline V gives CDR1 MDHEN, CDR2 SYDVKM. The V gene end was trimmed by 5 bases and the J gene end by 5 bases; junction bases not matched to a gene: 12. This CDR3 contains 15 residues. In nucleotides, the CDR3 is TGTGCCAGCAGTGGCCAGGGGGTAGGACGTGACGAGCAGTACTTC. Translating gives CASSGQGVGRDEQYF.

The CDR3 here is CASSLEAEQYF. The CDR3 region has the DNA TGTGCCAGCTCCTTAGAAGCCGAGCAGTACTTC. This chain links TRBV18 with TRBJ2-7; no definite D call. The CDR3 is 11 residues long. CDR1 KGHSH and CDR2 LQKENI come from the germline V gene. V was shortened by 6 bases and J by 6 bases, with 9 bases between the two germline ends.

For the CDR3, the DNA is TGTGCCAGCAGTTCTCCCCTCCCGCGGCGCGAAAAACTGTTTTTT. This gives the protein CASSSPLPRREKLFF. This chain connects TRBV28 to TRBJ1-4, with no clear D. V was clipped by 4 bases and J by 8 bases, with 17 bases between them. Germline V CDR1 and CDR2: MDHEN, SYDVKM. The CDR3 is 15 residues long.

Of note for this clone: Different DNA sequences within this sample yield the same CDR3. The chain recombines TRBV29-1 with TRBJ2-7; tentative D call: TRBD1 (6 bases). Looked up from germline, CDR1 is SQVTM and CDR2 is ANQGSEA. CDR3 size: 12 residues. The V gene lost 4 bases and the J gene lost 4 bases, with 11 bases spanning the gap. CDR3 bases: TGCAGCGTTGGGGGAAGGGGGTACGAGCAGTACTTC. It yields the protein CSVGGRGYEQYF.